This is a list of T cell receptor beta chains from one sample in a study of metastatic and nonmetastatic thyroid tumors. TCRdb recomputed clones from the PCR reads via MiXCR. The data contain under 20,000 clones, about 4% of them seen just once; the ten biggest clones take up 23%. Sequencing input: tumor tissue. The receptors stem from a female donor with papillary thyroid cancer or a benign thyroid nodule (not recorded which). Some clones in this sample may be carry-over from other donors' samples. The CDR3 runs from the conserved cysteine through the conserved F or W. Fields, in order: V gene, D gene, clone size, J gene, CDR3 DNA, CDR3 protein. D genes are given only for firm matches. Some rows have no size entry. The others give once, few or many, or a class for an expanded clone.

TRBV27,TRBD2,few,TRBJ2-1,TGTGCCAGCAGTTTATGGGGAACTAGCGGGAGTTGGAATGAGCAGTTCTTC,CASSLWGTSGSWNEQFF
TRBV11-2,TRBD2,-,TRBJ2-3,TGTGCCAGCAGCTTCCTGTCGGGAGGGTCGACAGATACGCAGTATTTT,CASSFLSGGSTDTQYF
TRBV11-2,-,few,TRBJ2-2,TGTGCCAGCAGCCAAACGAGAAAGGTCGGGGAGCTGTTTTTT,CASSQTRKVGELFF
TRBV18,-,many,TRBJ2-1,TGTGCCAGCTCCCGGGGCGGGATGTACAATGAGCAGTTCTTC,CASSRGGMYNEQFF
TRBV20-1,TRBD2,-,TRBJ2-2,TGCAGTGCTAGTATACTAGCGGGAGAAATCGGGGAGCTGTTTTTT,CSASILAGEIGELFF
TRBV27,TRBD2,-,TRBJ2-3,TGTGCCAGCAATCCGGGACTAGCGGGAGATAGAGTTACAGATACGCAGTATTTT,CASNPGLAGDRVTDTQYF
TRBV20-1,-,-,TRBJ1-1,TGCAGTGCTAGAGATATGTCGAACACTGAAGCTTTCTTT,CSARDMSNTEAFF
TRBV7-9,-,-,TRBJ1-6,TGTGCCAGCAGCTTAGCACGGGGTCCCCTCCACTTT,CASSLARGPLHF
TRBV11-2,TRBD1,-,TRBJ1-6,TGTGCCAGCAGCTCATCACAGGGGTATGGAAATTCACCCCTCCACTTT,CASSSSQGYGNSPLHF
TRBV6-9,TRBD2,few,TRBJ2-3,TGTGCCAGCAGTTACGGGACTAGCGGCACAGATACGCAGTATTTT,CASSYGTSGTDTQYF
TRBV2,TRBD1,-,TRBJ1-6,TGTGCCAGCAGTGAAGGGGGGACAGGGTTTGGTAATTCACCCCTCCACTTT,CASSEGGTGFGNSPLHF
TRBV6-1,-,-,TRBJ2-3,TGTGCCAGCAGCCCGGACTACCCCACGTCAGGGGATACGCAGTATTTT,CASSPDYPTSGDTQYF
TRBV11-2,-,many,TRBJ1-1,TGTGCCAGCAGCCCGACGGACATGAACACTGAAGCTTTCTTT,CASSPTDMNTEAFF
TRBV27,-,-,TRBJ1-5,TGTGCCAGCACTCGAGGGGCTGGTCAGCCCCAGCATTTT,CASTRGAGQPQHF
TRBV19,TRBD1,few,TRBJ1-4,TGTGCCAGTACCAGACAGGGGGCAAATGAAAAACTGTTTTTT,CASTRQGANEKLFF
TRBV28,-,few,TRBJ2-7,TGTGCCAGCAGTCACACAGGTACCGGGACTGCCAACGAGCAGTACTTC,CASSHTGTGTANEQYF
TRBV7-2,TRBD2,few,TRBJ2-3,TGTGCCAGCAGCTTCCGACTAGCGGGAGCACCAGATACGCAGTATTTT,CASSFRLAGAPDTQYF
TRBV2,-,-,TRBJ2-2,TGTGCCAGCAGTGGACTTTCCCAGAGGGGCGGGGAGCTGTTTTTT,CASSGLSQRGGELFF
TRBV4-2,-,medium-sized,TRBJ2-3,TGTGCCAGTAAAAGAGGGGCGGGCCAAAGCACAGATACGCAGTATTTT,CASKRGAGQSTDTQYF
TRBV10-2,-,few,TRBJ2-6,TGCGCCAGCAGTGAGCGGGGGTCCCTCTCTGGTGCCAACGTCCTGACTTTC,CASSERGSLSGANVLTF
TRBV10-3,-,few,TRBJ2-7,TGTGCCATCAGTGAGTCAACAGGGACCAACTACGAGCAGTACTTC,CAISESTGTNYEQYF
TRBV28,-,few,TRBJ2-7,TGTGCCAGCAGCGGCCGACTACCCGGGGCCTACGAGCAGTACTTC,CASSGRLPGAYEQYF
TRBV7-2,TRBD2,few,TRBJ2-1,TGTGCCAGCAGCTTATACCCCCCTCTATCGGGAGGTCCATATGAGCGGTTCTTC,CASSLYPPLSGGPYERFF
TRBV11-1,TRBD1,-,TRBJ1-2,TGTGCCAGCAGCACCCCGGGAGGACAGGGAGGCTACACCTTC,CASSTPGGQGGYTF
TRBV27,-,few,TRBJ1-5,TGTGCCAGCAGTTTATATCCCCTCGCGTCGAATCAGCCCCAGCATTTT,CASSLYPLASNQPQHF
TRBV19,TRBD1,-,TRBJ1-5,TGTGCCAGTGCGACAGGGCCCACCAATCAGCCCCAGCATTTT,CASATGPTNQPQHF